The 7 T cell receptor beta chains below come from one sample, sequenced in a study of early stage breast cancer tumors. Repertoires were generated with immunoSEQ multiplex PCR, while TCRdb's copy carries only in-frame clones and drops some. The sample has some 30,000 clones, 74% seen once. What was sequenced was breast tumor tissue. These receptors came from a person between 30 and 45 years old with breast cancer.

The chain recombines TRBV2 with TRBJ2-3; 15 bases match TRBD2. This CDR3 contains 17 residues. Germline V gene lookup returns CDR1 SNHLY and CDR2 FYNNEI. Trimming removed 6 bases from V and 3 bases from J; junction bases left unmatched: 7. The CDR3: CASRTGLAGGWTDTQYF. CDR3 nucleotides: TGTGCCAGCAGGACGGGACTAGCGGGAGGTTGGACAGATACGCAGTATTTT.

This clone was observed a handful of times. This chain joins TRBV2 and TRBJ1-2; D gene ambiguous. The CDR3 is 13 residues long. Between the trimmed V and J ends, which lost 0 bases and 4 bases, there was a span of 6 bases. Germline values: CDR1 SNHLY, CDR2 FYNNEI. CDR3 in amino acids: CASSEAGFYGYTF. CDR3 bases: TGTGCCAGCAGTGAAGCGGGCTTCTATGGCTACACCTTC.

This chain links TRBV30 with TRBJ2-1, with 9 bases aligning to TRBD2. CDR3 length equals 21 residues. The ends lost 3 bases at V and 0 bases at J; junction bases unmatched: 21. The germline V gene encodes CDR1 GTSNPN and CDR2 SVGIG (reference sequence). CDR3 residues: CAWSILGGRSGSGYSYNEQFF. The DNA for the CDR3 is TGTGCCTGGAGCATCCTTGGGGGGCGTAGCGGGAGTGGATACTCCTACAATGAGCAGTTCTTC.

In this sample, this clone turned up a few times. The chain uses TRBV14 and TRBJ2-7, with D tentatively TRBD1 or TRBD2 (5 bases each). Germline-derived CDR1 and CDR2 are SGHDN and FVKESK. Trimming cost V 1 base and J 4 bases, with 14 bases left between them. The CDR3 is 15 amino acids. The CDR3 bases are TGTGCCAGCAGCCAAGTTGAGGGGCCAGCTTACGAGCAGTACTTC. It translates to CASSQVEGPAYEQYF.

The chain carries TRBV5-1 and TRBJ2-7; tentatively, D is TRBD1 (6 bases). V shed 4 bases and J shed 3 bases, with 17 bases lying between them. Germline V gene data show CDR1 as SGHRS and CDR2 as YFSETQ. The CDR3 extends over 15 amino acids. CDR3 bases: TGCGCCAGCAGCCCGACCGACAGGTCCTACTACGAGCAGTACTTC. It specifies CASSPTDRSYYEQYF.

The genes are TRBV27 and TRBJ2-6; D is undetermined. V lost 6 bases and J 0 bases, leaving 12 bases between the germline ends. CDR3 size: 16 residues. The germline V gene has CDR1 MNHEY and CDR2 SMNVEV (reference sequence). CDR3 residues: CASRQILNSGANVLTF. CDR3 DNA: TGTGCCAGCAGACAAATTTTAAACTCTGGGGCCAACGTCCTGACTTTC.

V and J are TRBV6-4 and TRBJ2-1; 8 nucleotides match TRBD2. J was trimmed by 6 bases and V by 2 bases; bases with no gene match: 3. The CDR3 runs to 14 residues. Germline V lookup: CDR1 MRHNA, CDR2 SNTAGT. DNA for the CDR3: TGTGCCAGCAGTGACGGGCGGGAGGTCAATGAGCAGTTCTTC. Translation gives CASSDGREVNEQFF.